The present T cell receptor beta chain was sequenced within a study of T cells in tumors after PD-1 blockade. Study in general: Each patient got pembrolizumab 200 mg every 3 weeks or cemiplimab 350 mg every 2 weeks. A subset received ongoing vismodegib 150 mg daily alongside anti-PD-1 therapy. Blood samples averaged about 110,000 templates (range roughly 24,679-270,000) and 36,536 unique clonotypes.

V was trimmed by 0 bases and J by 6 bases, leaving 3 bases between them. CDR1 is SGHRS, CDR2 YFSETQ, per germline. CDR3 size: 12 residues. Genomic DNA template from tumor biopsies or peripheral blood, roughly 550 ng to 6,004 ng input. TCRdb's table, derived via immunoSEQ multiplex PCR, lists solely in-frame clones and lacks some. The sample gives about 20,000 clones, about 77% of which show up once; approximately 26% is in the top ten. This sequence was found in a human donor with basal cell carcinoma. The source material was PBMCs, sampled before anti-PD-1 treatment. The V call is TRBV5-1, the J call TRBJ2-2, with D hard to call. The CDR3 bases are TGCGCCAGCAGCTTGGTGGCCGGGGAGCTGTTTTTT. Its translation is CASSLVAGELFF.